These 7 T cell receptor beta chains share one sample of origin, sequenced in a study of read filtering for tumor transcriptome and immune sequencing. Molecular barcoded adaptors covering alpha/delta and beta/gamma chains were used on approximately 400 ng RNA. TCRdb re-called the reads through MiXCR, storing one row per CDR3 protein. The sample includes approximately 45,000 distinct CDR3 sequences, less than 20% of them seen just once. Sequenced sample: a population of CD138-negative cells sorted from bone marrow. These receptor sequences come from a donor aged 40 or over with multiple myeloma.

This clonotype has ten or more counts. The chain carries TRBV27 and TRBJ2-7; the D is unclear. Per the germline V gene, CDR1 is MNHEY and CDR2 is SMNVEV (reference sequence). The V and J ends lost 6 bases and 6 bases respectively, with 12 bases between them. CDR3 size: 12 residues. The CDR3 loop reads CASSSIPGEQYF. The CDR3 DNA follows: TGTGCCAGCAGCTCCATTCCGGGCGAGCAGTACTTC.

Note on this clonotype: A much larger clone is a single base away; this may be a read error. The rearrangement joins TRBV6-2 or TRBV6-3 to TRBJ1-1; D is possibly TRBD1 (6 bases). This CDR3 has 15 amino acids. Per germline, CDR1 MNHEY and CDR2 SVGEGT. CDR3 nucleotides: TGTACCAGCAGTTACAGGGCAGGAGGGCACACTGAAGCTTTCTTT. Encoded protein: CTSSYRAGGHTEAFF.

This clonotype came up many times. The rearrangement uses TRBV7-9 and TRBJ2-5; TRBD1 matches at 7 bases. The CDR3 spans 15 residues. Germline V gene data show CDR1 as SEHNR and CDR2 as FQNEAQ (reference sequence). The V gene end was trimmed by 5 bases and the J gene end by 5 bases; junction bases not matched to a gene: 11. The CDR3 protein is CASSPPTGLSETQYF. The CDR3 DNA follows: TGTGCCAGCAGCCCGCCGACAGGGCTTTCCGAGACCCAGTACTTC. Full variable domain (remainder filled in from reference TRBV7-9 and TRBJ2-5): DTGVSQNPRHKITKRGQNVTFRCDPISEHNRLYWYRQTLGQGPEFLTYFQNEAQLEKSRLLSDRFSAERPKGSFSTLEIQRTEQGDSAMYLCASSPPTGLSETQYFGPGTRLLVL.

This clonotype has a count of ten or more. The chain carries TRBV6-5 and TRBJ1-2; perhaps TRBD1 as D (6 bases). CDR3 length equals 12 residues. CDR1 is MNHEY, CDR2 SVGAGI, per germline. V shed 6 bases and J shed 7 bases, with 12 bases lying between them. CDR3 DNA: TGTGCCAGCAGACAGGGCCATATTGGCTACACCTTC. This codes for CASRQGHIGYTF.

In its sample, this clonotype was seen once. One base away lies a much larger clone, so this may be a sequencing read error. The chain combines TRBV2 with TRBJ2-1; TRBD1 matches 7 bases. The CDR3 length is 15 residues. Looked up from germline, CDR1 is SNHLY and CDR2 is FYNNEI. This CDR3 is CAGSEGGLARGEQFF. The CDR3 region has the DNA TGTGCCGGCAGTGAAGGGGGCCTAGCTCGTGGTGAGCAGTTCTTC.

This chain links TRBV6-2 or TRBV6-3 with TRBJ2-3; TRBD2 matches 9 bases. With 0 bases clipped from V and 5 bases from J, the junction kept 15 bases outside the gene matches. Germline V CDR1 and CDR2: MNHEY, SVGEGT. The CDR3 loop spans 19 amino acids. The CDR3 loop is CASSYSIGRSGRTRDTQYF. The CDR3, as DNA: TGTGCCAGCAGTTACTCGATCGGTAGAAGCGGGAGGACTCGAGATACGCAGTATTTT.

By share of the sample, this clonotype is medium-sized. CDR3 residues: CATSDSGGTAYNEQFF. The CDR3 nucleotides read TGTGCCACCAGTGATTCCGGTGGGACAGCCTACAATGAGCAGTTCTTC. The gene calls are TRBV24-1 and TRBJ2-1, with 7 bases identical to TRBD1. The CDR3 covers 16 residues. J was trimmed by 2 bases and V by 2 bases; bases with no gene match: 5. From germline, CDR1 is KGHDR and CDR2 SFDVKD.